Reported below is one TCR beta chain. Its recognized antigen is unknown. Per-base quality was not reported, and no clone a single base away is much larger than it. The germline V gene (reference sequence) gives CDR1 as LNHDA and CDR2 as SQIVND. Trimming accounts for 5 bases at V and 3 bases at J, while the number of junction bases matched to no gene is 12. The CDR3 holds 16 amino acids from the cysteine to the phenylalanine. Only the CDR3 portion is preserved as DNA: 48 bases, with reading frame beginning at the first base. TCRbeta CDR3 regions were amplified from genomic DNA using the immunoSEQ Assay, a bias-controlled multiplex PCR. As for the authors' bioinformatics: Within the assay, amplification of reference gene primers was used to estimate how many nucleated cells each sample contained. Sequence reads were collapsed and filtered to measure the absolute abundance of every unique TCRbeta CDR3 rearrangement. For each sample, productive Simpson clonality was calculated by taking the square root of Simpson's diversity index across productive rearrangements. This immuneACCESS table, as held by TCRdb, lists in-frame sequences with V and J called but not all clones. Of the missing ones, under half trace to an unresolved V gene in checked studies; the others have no known cause. V and J calls and clone size come straight from that table; D and trimming were deduced from the DNA. The table for this sample lists over 50,000 clones; about nine tenths of them were counted only once. Under 3.5% of the sample rests with the top ten.

The collaborating institutions used their own protocols to collect whole blood in K2EDTA tubes. For TCRbeta analysis, collaborator samples were shipped as frozen whole blood, as isolated PBMCs, or as DNA extracted from either sample type. This entry belongs to a study of blood T cell repertoires in COVID-19 (dated by TCRdb to about 2020). Background for the entire study: Samples covering the acute and convalescent phases of COVID-19 were provided by collaborators in the United States, Italy and Spain. Subjects who had been exposed to COVID-19, were actively infected with it, or had recovered from it provided the deeply sampled blood TCRbeta repertoires that made up the dataset. Nearly every sample came with metadata listing a de-identified subject ID, COVID-19 status, age in years and sex. The repertoires were released in a freely available public database meant as a resource for research on the immune response to SARS-CoV-2. The prospective study material was composed of cDNA or gDNA derived from T cells, B-cell-depleted T cells, or PBMCs. Where available, HLA class I and class II types were taken from metadata supplied by the sample provider and were not determined by assay-based typing. Samples came from the ongoing ImmuneRACE study (first 160 participants) plus 1,254 subjects from 6 global collaborators.

The full study reports these points: Clinical and demographic metadata were provided uncurated, with the amount varying by source and participant.

The rearranged chain carries TRBV19 and TRBJ2-7; TRBD2 fits 8 bases in the junction. Sequenced: peripheral blood. This TCR came from an elderly man with acute or convalescent COVID-19. The CDR3 reads as follows: CASSRSAAGGLYEQYF. The DNA sequence follows: TGTGCCAGTAGTCGTTCCGCGGCGGGGGGACTCTACGAGCAGTACTTC.